The present entry profiles one T cell receptor (beta chain) with its context. This clone's antigen is unknown. No much larger clone is present one base from it, and per-base qualities are unavailable. In the paper's terms, the time point label means: individuals recovered from natural SARS-CoV-2 infection. This sample stems from a study of Ad26.COV2.S vaccination and SARS-CoV-2 variants (dated by TCRdb to the early 2020s). Broadly, across the study: TCRbeta repertoire sequencing was used to assess the specificity and breadth of SARS-CoV-2-reactive T cell receptors after Ad26.COV2.S vaccination. The TCR-sequenced set comprised approximately 32 samples: around 20 Ad26.COV2.S vaccine recipients, 5 placebo recipients and 8 SARS-CoV-2 convalescent individuals. The paper's findings and limits, for the study overall: The authors noted that the TCR breadth and depth analyses may have underestimated total T cell responses. After vaccination, spike-specific CD8+ and CD4+ T cell responses were reported to show substantial breadth. Vaccine and placebo recipients had similar non-spike TCR breadth, a finding consistent with the vaccine containing only spike. Ad26.COV2.S recipients had higher spike-specific TCR breadth than placebo recipients (P = 0.0014).

The immunoSEQ Assay was the method used to sequence TCRbeta CDR3 regions. After extraction, genomic DNA underwent amplification by bias-controlled multiplex PCR, followed by high-throughput sequencing. As for how the authors treated the data: To quantify the absolute abundance of every unique TCRbeta CDR3 region, sequences were collapsed and filtered. T cell fraction was estimated by normalization of TCRbeta template counts to usable DNA, with usable DNA being measured through amplification of reference genes present in all nucleated cells. Repertoire TCRs were annotated as SARS-CoV-2-specific when V gene, CDR3 amino acid sequence and J gene were exactly matched to a known reactive TCR set. The reference SARS-CoV-2 TCR set was derived from MIRA and filtered for enrichment in COVID-19-positive ImmuneCODE repertoires, a step that removed public or cross-reactive TCRs. Using the MIRA antigens, annotated TCRs were further analysed by specific ORF or by position within an ORF. Depth was the summed frequency of annotated unique rearrangements, while breadth was defined as annotated unique rearrangements over total unique productive rearrangements. Group comparisons of TCR breadth used two-sided Wilcoxon rank-sum tests. What TCRdb holds here is the immuneACCESS table cut down to in-frame rearrangements. Part of the clones is not present; checked against another copy, under half of the missing clones reflect an unresolved V gene, and the others are unexplained. V, J and clone size are those of that table, while D and trimming were read from the DNA. Present in this sample are under 150,000 clones, more than 80% of which were seen just once. Clones ranked in the top ten supply more than 4.5% of the sample.

The V and J ends are trimmed by 5 bases and 6 bases, leaving 20 bases between them. The CDR3 runs 16 amino acids, cysteine and phenylalanine included. Left in the record is the CDR3 DNA by itself, 48 bases read in frame from the first base. The germline V gene (reference sequence) supplies CDR1 LNHDA and CDR2 SQIVND. This clonotype originated in a human donor who had recovered from COVID-19. The rearranged segments are TRBV19 and TRBJ2-1; the best D guess is TRBD1, with 5 bases matching. The source was peripheral blood, collected after recovery from COVID-19. The CDR3 protein sequence reads: CASSVSGHVPVNEQFF. The DNA sequence follows: TGTGCCAGTAGTGTTTCCGGACACGTCCCCGTCAATGAGCAGTTCTTC. The CDR3, completed at both ends by the reference TRBV19 and TRBJ2-1 genes, gives the full variable domain DGGITQSPKYLFRKEGQNVTLSCEQNLNHDAMYWYRQDPGQGLRLIYYSQIVNDFQKGDIAEGYSVSREKKESFPLTVTSAQKNPTAFYLCASSVSGHVPVNEQFFGPGTRLTVL.